This T cell receptor beta chain appears in the sequencing data of a study of blood T cell repertoires in COVID-19. As for the study in general: Sources were T cells, B-cell-depleted T cells, or PBMCs; the material itself was cDNA or gDNA.

The table came from immunoSEQ multiplex PCR; TCRdb's copy has only in-frame clones and leaves some out. The sample includes a few hundred thousand clones, approximately 84% of them seen just once. The CDR3 covers 16 residues. V lost 3 bases and J lost 5, with 20 bases in between. Germline CDR1 and CDR2: SNHLY and FYNNEI. Sequencing was carried out using peripheral blood. The chain joins TRBV2 to TRBJ2-7; possibly TRBD2 for D (5 bases). The receptor was derived from a woman in her thirties who had recovered from COVID-19. The DNA of the CDR3 is TGTGCCAGCAGTGAGCCTTCGGACTTTAAAACGGACGAGCAGTACTTC. It codes for CASSEPSDFKTDEQYF.